The rows below give T cell receptor beta chains drawn from one sample of a study of cytomegalovirus exposure and HLA in healthy donors. This table comes from immunoSEQ multiplex PCR, and its TCRdb copy is limited to in-frame clones, with some not included. Here the sample spans around 80,000 clones, approximately 62% being singletons. The sequenced sample consisted of PBMCs. Receptor source: a male donor in good health and CMV-seropositive. Each CDR3 is given without its conserved first and last residue. Each record gives: J gene, V gene, CDR3 protein.

j_call: TRBJ1-1; v_call: TRBV18; cdr3_aa: ASSPGRGGGNTEAF
j_call: TRBJ2-1; v_call: TRBV18; cdr3_aa: ASSGLAGYNEQF
j_call: TRBJ1-4; v_call: TRBV15; cdr3_aa: ATSRAEESREKLF
j_call: TRBJ1-1; v_call: TRBV9; cdr3_aa: ASSVGLGQSSNTEAF
j_call: TRBJ2-1; v_call: TRBV2; cdr3_aa: ASSEGGNEQF
j_call: -; v_call: TRBV28; cdr3_aa: ASGARTYEQY
j_call: TRBJ2-2; v_call: TRBV27; cdr3_aa: ASTFRGSSGELF
j_call: TRBJ2-7; v_call: TRBV7-2; cdr3_aa: ASGTGTYY
j_call: TRBJ1-2; v_call: TRBV28; cdr3_aa: ASNTQMANYGYT
j_call: TRBJ2-5; v_call: TRBV30; cdr3_aa: AWSVGSLEETQY
j_call: TRBJ1-1; v_call: TRBV27; cdr3_aa: ASSFQGGTEAF
j_call: TRBJ1-2; v_call: TRBV9; cdr3_aa: ASSVAVGQIYGYT
j_call: TRBJ1-4; v_call: TRBV30; cdr3_aa: AWSTGWGAKLF
j_call: TRBJ2-5; v_call: TRBV6-5; cdr3_aa: ASSYSGPETQY
j_call: TRBJ2-7; v_call: TRBV5-4; cdr3_aa: ASSLGLAGGGSYEQY
j_call: TRBJ2-1; v_call: TRBV2; cdr3_aa: ASRETGPYNEQF
j_call: TRBJ2-1; v_call: TRBV6-5; cdr3_aa: ASSYWAGDNNEQF
j_call: TRBJ1-2; v_call: TRBV6-5; cdr3_aa: ASSYSPLSNYGYT
j_call: TRBJ2-5; v_call: TRBV29-1; cdr3_aa: SVGGRQETQY
j_call: TRBJ1-3; v_call: TRBV5-4; cdr3_aa: ASGTGVENTIY
j_call: TRBJ1-4; v_call: TRBV30; cdr3_aa: AWTVRQTTNEKLF
j_call: TRBJ1-4; v_call: TRBV5-1; cdr3_aa: ASSFGTFEKLF
j_call: TRBJ2-7; v_call: TRBV9; cdr3_aa: ASSPLGRGDEQY
j_call: TRBJ1-5; v_call: TRBV4-3; cdr3_aa: ASSQDANSNQPQH
j_call: TRBJ2-7; v_call: TRBV6-5; cdr3_aa: ASSYGGRLDEQY
j_call: TRBJ2-1; v_call: TRBV9; cdr3_aa: ASSVGIGTREYNEQF
j_call: TRBJ1-3; v_call: TRBV2; cdr3_aa: ASRAAGNTIY
j_call: TRBJ2-3; v_call: TRBV30; cdr3_aa: AWSEGSGFTDTQY
j_call: TRBJ2-7; v_call: TRBV7-2; cdr3_aa: ASSLGWRTVWYEQY
j_call: TRBJ2-3; v_call: TRBV15; cdr3_aa: ATSSSSGRADTQY
j_call: TRBJ2-1; v_call: TRBV2; cdr3_aa: ASSASGRANEQF
j_call: TRBJ2-3; v_call: TRBV30; cdr3_aa: AWTKYKAGTQY
j_call: TRBJ2-1; v_call: TRBV5-6; cdr3_aa: ASSPGTSATNEQF
j_call: TRBJ2-3; v_call: TRBV7-2; cdr3_aa: ASKANGDTQY
j_call: TRBJ2-2; v_call: TRBV11-3; cdr3_aa: ASSPTIPGELF
j_call: TRBJ2-1; v_call: TRBV19; cdr3_aa: ASSISSSGYNEQF
j_call: TRBJ2-5; v_call: TRBV4-3; cdr3_aa: ASSQEGRYPGQETQY